The T cell receptor beta chain under discussion was sequenced for a study of blood T cell repertoires in COVID-19. Study background: The origin of the acute and convalescent COVID-19 samples was the United States, Italy and Spain.

Individuals aged roughly 18 to 95 years were recruited from 24 US areas. Methods used by the authors: Reference gene primer amplification in the assay estimated nucleated cell counts. Libraries were prepared by immunoSEQ multiplex PCR; TCRdb keeps only in-frame clonotypes and omits some of them. V, J and clone size were drawn from that table, and D and trimming were deduced from the DNA. Found here are fewer than 350,000 clones, 85% to 90% of them singletons; the top ten hold just over 1%. This receptor was obtained from a woman between 25 and 40 years old who had been exposed to COVID-19. The sequencing input was PBMCs or T cells enriched from blood (not recorded which).

CDR3: CASSSSTSLNTEAFF. Written as DNA, the CDR3 is TGTGCCAGCAGCTCCTCGACATCCCTGAACACTGAAGCTTTCTTT. The rearrangement links TRBV11-1 to TRBJ1-1, with D unclear. The V gene lost 4 bases and the J gene lost 0 bases, with 12 bases spanning the gap. CDR1 and CDR2 from the germline V gene are SGHAT and FQDESV (reference sequence). The CDR3 is 15 residues long.